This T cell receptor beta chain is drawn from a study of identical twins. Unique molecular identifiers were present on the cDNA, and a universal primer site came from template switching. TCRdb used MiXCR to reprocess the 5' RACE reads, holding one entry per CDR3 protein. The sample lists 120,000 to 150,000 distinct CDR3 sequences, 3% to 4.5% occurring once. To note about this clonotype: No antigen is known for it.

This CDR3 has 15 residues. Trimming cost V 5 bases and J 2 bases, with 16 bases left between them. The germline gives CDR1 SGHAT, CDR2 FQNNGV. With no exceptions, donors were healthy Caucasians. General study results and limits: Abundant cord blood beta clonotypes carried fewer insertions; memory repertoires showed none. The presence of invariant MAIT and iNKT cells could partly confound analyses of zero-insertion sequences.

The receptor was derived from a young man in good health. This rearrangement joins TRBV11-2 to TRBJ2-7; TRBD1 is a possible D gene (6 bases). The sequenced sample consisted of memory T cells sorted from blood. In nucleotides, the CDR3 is TGTGCCAGCAGCGCCTACGCGACAGGTCCCTACGAGCAGTACGTC. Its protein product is CASSAYATGPYEQYV.